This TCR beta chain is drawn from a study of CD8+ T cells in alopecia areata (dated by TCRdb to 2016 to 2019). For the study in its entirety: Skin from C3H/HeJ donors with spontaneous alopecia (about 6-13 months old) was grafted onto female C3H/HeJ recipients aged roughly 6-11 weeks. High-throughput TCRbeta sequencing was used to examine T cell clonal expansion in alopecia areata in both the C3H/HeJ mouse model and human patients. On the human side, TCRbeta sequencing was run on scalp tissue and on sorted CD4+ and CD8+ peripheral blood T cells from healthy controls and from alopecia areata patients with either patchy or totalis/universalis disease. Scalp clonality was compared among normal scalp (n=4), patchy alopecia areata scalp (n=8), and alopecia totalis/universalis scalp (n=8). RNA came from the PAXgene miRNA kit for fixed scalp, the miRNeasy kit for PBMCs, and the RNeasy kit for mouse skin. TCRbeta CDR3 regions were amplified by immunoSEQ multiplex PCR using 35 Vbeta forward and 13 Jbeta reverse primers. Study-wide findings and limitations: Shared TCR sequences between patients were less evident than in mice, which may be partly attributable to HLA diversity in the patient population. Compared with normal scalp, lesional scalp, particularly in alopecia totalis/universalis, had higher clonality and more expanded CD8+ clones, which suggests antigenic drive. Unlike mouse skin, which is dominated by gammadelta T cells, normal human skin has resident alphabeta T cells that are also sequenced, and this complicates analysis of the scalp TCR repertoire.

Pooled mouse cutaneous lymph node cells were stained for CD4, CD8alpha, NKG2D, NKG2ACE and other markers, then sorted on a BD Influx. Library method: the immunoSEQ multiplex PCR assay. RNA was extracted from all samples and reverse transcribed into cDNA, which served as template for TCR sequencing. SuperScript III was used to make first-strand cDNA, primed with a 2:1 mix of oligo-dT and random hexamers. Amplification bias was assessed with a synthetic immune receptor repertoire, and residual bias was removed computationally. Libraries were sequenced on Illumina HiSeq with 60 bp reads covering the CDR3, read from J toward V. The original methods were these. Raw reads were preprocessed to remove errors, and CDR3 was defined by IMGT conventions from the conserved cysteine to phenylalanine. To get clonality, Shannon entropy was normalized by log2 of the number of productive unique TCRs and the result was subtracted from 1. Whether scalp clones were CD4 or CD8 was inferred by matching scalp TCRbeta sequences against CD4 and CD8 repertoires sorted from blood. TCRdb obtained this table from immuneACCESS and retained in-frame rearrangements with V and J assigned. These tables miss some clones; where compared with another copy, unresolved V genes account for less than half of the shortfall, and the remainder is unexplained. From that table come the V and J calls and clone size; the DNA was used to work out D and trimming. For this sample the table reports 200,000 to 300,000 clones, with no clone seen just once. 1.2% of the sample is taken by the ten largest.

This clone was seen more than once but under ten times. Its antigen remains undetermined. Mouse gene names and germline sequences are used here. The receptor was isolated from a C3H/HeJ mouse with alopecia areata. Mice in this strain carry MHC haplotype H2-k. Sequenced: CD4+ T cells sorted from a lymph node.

The CDR3 bases that were read are TGTGCCAGCGGTGATGCAAGAGGGGGCGGCTCC. It translates to CASGDARGGGS. In full, the CDR3 is CASGDARGGGSDYTF. Recombination connected TRBV13-2 to TRBJ1-2, with 7 central nucleotides matching TRBD1. With the read ending 4 residues before the CDR3 end, the germline J gene is used to fill in that end. The CDR3 holds 15 amino acids from the cysteine to the phenylalanine. The DNA shown is the part of the CDR3 that was read: 33 bases, in frame from base 1. Sequences NNHNN (CDR1) and SYGAGS (CDR2) are obtained from the germline V gene (reference sequence). Trimming removed 0 bases from V and 4 bases from J; the gene matches leave 6 bases unexplained.